One sample yielded the 10 T cell receptor beta chains listed below, sequenced in a study of tumor-infiltrating T cells and Merkel cell polyomavirus. Repertoires were generated with immunoSEQ multiplex PCR, while TCRdb's copy carries only in-frame clones and drops some. Of about 1,000 clones listed, approximately 88% are singletons. Every patient's tumor was robustly positive for Merkel cell polyomavirus Large T antigen on immunohistochemistry. Material for sequencing was Merkel cell polyomavirus peptide tetramer+ CD8+ T cells sorted from blood. The receptors were sampled from a man aged 55 to 70 with Merkel cell carcinoma.

This clone was seen only once. The chain employs TRBV6-1 and TRBJ2-7; maybe TRBD1 (7 bases). Per germline, CDR1 MNHNS and CDR2 SASEGT. The V gene lost 10 bases and the J gene lost 2 bases, with 18 bases spanning the gap. The CDR3 is 14 amino acids. As DNA, the CDR3 is TGTGCCATTATGCCTCAGGGGGGAACCTACGAGCAGTACTTC. This translates into CAIMPQGGTYEQYF.

The chain recombines TRBV5-6 with TRBJ2-7; D call uncertain. The germline V gene encodes CDR1 SGHDT and CDR2 YYEEEE. This CDR3 comprises 12 residues. V was clipped by 2 bases and J by 6 bases, with 9 bases between them. The DNA of the CDR3 is TGTGCCAGCAGCTTTAGAGGTGGCGAGCAGTACTTC. As protein: CASSFRGGEQYF.

This clone was picked up one time. The J gene is TRBJ2-5, the V gene TRBV30; D is ambiguous. Trimming took off 3 bases at V and 5 bases at J, with 7 bases between the two ends. The CDR3 runs 11 residues. The germline V gene encodes CDR1 GTSNPN and CDR2 SVGIG (reference sequence). The CDR3 protein is CAWSASETQYF. The CDR3 coding sequence is TGTGCCTGGAGCGCGTCGGAGACCCAGTACTTC.

The gene calls are TRBV29-1 and TRBJ2-5; unclear D gene. The CDR3 consists of 10 residues. Germline CDR1 SQVTM, CDR2 ANQGSEA. The V end was cut by 8 bases, the J end by 5 bases, with 9 bases between. The CDR3 is CSTSRETQYF. The CDR3 nucleotides read TGCAGCACTTCACGCGAGACCCAGTACTTC. Together with reference TRBV29-1 and TRBJ2-5, the CDR3 gives the full variable domain: SAVISQKPSRDICQRGTSLTIQCQVDSQVTMMFWYRQQPGQSLTLIATANQGSEATYESGFVIDKFPISRPNLTFSTLTVSNMSPEDSSIYLCSTSRETQYFGPGTRLLVL.

The chain recombines TRBV5-1 with TRBJ2-3; D is possibly TRBD2 (6 bases). The CDR3 runs to 14 residues. With 6 bases removed from V and 3 bases from J, the gap between germline ends came to 14 bases. Germline lookup yields CDR1 SGHRS and CDR2 YFSETQ. The CDR3 sequence: CASTSGGETDTQYF. The CDR3 DNA follows: TGCGCCAGCACCTCTGGAGGGGAGACAGATACGCAGTATTTT.

The chain joins TRBV6-5 to TRBJ2-3, with D possibly being TRBD2 (6 bases). Trimming took off 5 bases at V and 4 bases at J, with 13 bases between the two ends. The CDR3 length is 14 residues. Germline CDR1 is MNHEY and CDR2 is SVGAGI. CDR3: CASSPGGVPDTQYF. The DNA for the CDR3 is TGTGCCAGCAGTCCCGGGGGAGTCCCAGATACGCAGTATTTT.

This chain connects TRBV7-9 to TRBJ2-7, with TRBD1 matching over 9 bases. V was pared by 5 bases and J by 5 bases, with 7 bases of the junction left unmatched. Per the germline V gene, CDR1 is SEHNR and CDR2 is FQNEAQ (reference sequence). The CDR3 extends over 14 amino acids. CDR3 amino acids: CASSAGQGHDEQYF. CDR3 coding DNA: TGTGCCAGCAGCGCAGGACAGGGGCACGACGAGCAGTACTTC.

This chain connects TRBV4-3 to TRBJ1-1; possibly TRBD1 for D (5 bases). The CDR3 loop spans 15 amino acids. V lost 6 bases and J 1 base, leaving 15 bases between the germline ends. In germline, CDR1 is LGHNA, CDR2 YSLEER. The CDR3 spells CASSPGGLQNTEAFF. The CDR3 coding sequence is TGCGCCAGCAGTCCGGGGGGACTCCAGAACACTGAAGCTTTCTTT.

This chain joins TRBV11-2 and TRBJ1-1, with 8 bases fitting TRBD1. CDR1 SGHAT and CDR2 FQNNGV come from the germline V gene. The CDR3 sequence is 15 residues long. The ends lost 1 base at V and 5 bases at J; junction bases unmatched: 6. DNA of the CDR3: TGTGCCAGCAGCTTAGCAGGGGGCATCGGGACTGAAGCTTTCTTT. This gives the protein CASSLAGGIGTEAFF.

The CDR3 DNA reads TGTGCCAGCAGCCAAATAACACTAGCGGGAGCGGGCGAGCAGTACTTC. Amino acid sequence: CASSQITLAGAGEQYF. The rearrangement joins TRBV14 to TRBJ2-5, with 11 nucleotides matching TRBD2. With the DNA end fitting TRBJ2-7 better, the J assignment may be wrong. Germline assignment: CDR1 SGHDN and CDR2 FVKESK. The CDR3 length is 16 residues.